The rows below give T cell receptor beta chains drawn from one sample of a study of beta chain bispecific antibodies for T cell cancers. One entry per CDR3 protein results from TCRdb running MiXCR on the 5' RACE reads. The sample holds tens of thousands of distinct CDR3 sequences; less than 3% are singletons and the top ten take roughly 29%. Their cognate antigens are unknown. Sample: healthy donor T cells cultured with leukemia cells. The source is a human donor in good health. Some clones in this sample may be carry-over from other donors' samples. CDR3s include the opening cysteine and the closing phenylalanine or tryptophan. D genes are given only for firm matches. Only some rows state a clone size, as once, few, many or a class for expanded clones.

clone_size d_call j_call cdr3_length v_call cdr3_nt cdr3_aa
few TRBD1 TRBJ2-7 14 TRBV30 TGTGCCTGGAGTTATTGGGACAGGCCCGACGAGCAGTACTTC CAWSYWDRPDEQYF
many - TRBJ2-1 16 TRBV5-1 TGCGCCAGCAGCCCCCACAGGGGTTCGGGGGACAATGAGCAGTTCTTC CASSPHRGSGDNEQFF
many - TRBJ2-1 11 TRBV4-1 TGCGCCAGCAGCCAGTCAGGTGAGCAGTTCTTC CASSQSGEQFF
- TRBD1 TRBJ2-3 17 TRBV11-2 TGTGCCAGCAGCAAATATACTGGGACAGGCGTTACAGATACGCAGTATTTT CASSKYTGTGVTDTQYF
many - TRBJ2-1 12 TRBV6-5 TGTGCCAGCCAAGGGGTTTGGGATGAGCAGTTCTTC CASQGVWDEQFF
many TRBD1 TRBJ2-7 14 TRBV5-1 TGCGCCAGCAGCAAAGCGGACAGGTCCTACGAGCAGTACTTC CASSKADRSYEQYF
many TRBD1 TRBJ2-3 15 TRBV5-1 TGCGCCAGCAGCTTGTGGACAGGGGGTTTCGATACGCAGTATTTT CASSLWTGGFDTQYF
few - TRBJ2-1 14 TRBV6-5 TGTGCCAGCAGTTCCGGGACATTCTACAATGAGCAGTTCTTC CASSSGTFYNEQFF
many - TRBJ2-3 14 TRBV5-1 TGCGCCAGCAGCTTGGAGGGGAGAGGGGATACGCAGTATTTT CASSLEGRGDTQYF
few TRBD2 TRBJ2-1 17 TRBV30 TGTGCCTCACAGGGACTAGCGGGGTCTACCGCCTACAATGAGCAGTTCTTC CASQGLAGSTAYNEQFF
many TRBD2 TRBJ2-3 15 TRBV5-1 TGCGCCAGCAGCTTGCTAGCGGGGGTCACAGATACGCAGTATTTT CASSLLAGVTDTQYF
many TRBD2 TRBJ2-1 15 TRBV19 TGTGCCAGTAGTATAGGACTAGCGCCCTACAATGAGCAGTTCTTC CASSIGLAPYNEQFF
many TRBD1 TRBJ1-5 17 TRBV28 TGTGCCAGCAGGCCTTGGGACAGCCAAGATAGCAATCAGCCCCAGCATTTT CASRPWDSQDSNQPQHF
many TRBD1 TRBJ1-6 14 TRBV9 TGTGCCAGCAGCGACGGACAGGATAATTCACCCCTCCACTTT CASSDGQDNSPLHF
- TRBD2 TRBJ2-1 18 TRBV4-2 TGTGCCAGCAGCCAAGTCTACCCAGCGGGGGGCACCTACAATGAGCAGTTCTTC CASSQVYPAGGTYNEQFF
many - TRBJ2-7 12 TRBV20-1 TGCAGTGCTAGAGATCTAACCTACGAGCAGTACTTC CSARDLTYEQYF
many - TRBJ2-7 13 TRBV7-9 TGTGCCAGCAGCTTAACTGGCGACTACGAGCAGTACTTC CASSLTGDYEQYF
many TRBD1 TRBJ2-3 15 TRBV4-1 TGCGCCAGCAGCAAGACAGGGGTAAACACAGATACGCAGTATTTT CASSKTGVNTDTQYF
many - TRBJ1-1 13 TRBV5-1 TGCGCCAGCAGCCCCTTTGGGAACACTGAAGCTTTCTTT CASSPFGNTEAFF
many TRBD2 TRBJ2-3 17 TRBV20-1 TGCAGTTGGGGACTAGCGGGGGGGGAGCTGAAGGCAGATACGCAGTATTTT CSWGLAGGELKADTQYF
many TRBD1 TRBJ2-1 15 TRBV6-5 TGTGCCAGCAGACGGACAGGGGGCACAGGCAATGAGCAGTTCTTC CASRRTGGTGNEQFF
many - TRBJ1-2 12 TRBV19 TGTGCCAGTAGTACAGGTCATACTGGCTACACCTTC CASSTGHTGYTF
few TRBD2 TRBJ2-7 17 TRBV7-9 TGTGCCAGCAGCTCCCATCTGCCGGGACTAGCGGGGGGGGAGCAGTACTTC CASSSHLPGLAGGEQYF
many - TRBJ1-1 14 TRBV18 TGTGCCAGCTCACCCCGGACGCAGAACACTGAAGCTTTCTTT CASSPRTQNTEAFF